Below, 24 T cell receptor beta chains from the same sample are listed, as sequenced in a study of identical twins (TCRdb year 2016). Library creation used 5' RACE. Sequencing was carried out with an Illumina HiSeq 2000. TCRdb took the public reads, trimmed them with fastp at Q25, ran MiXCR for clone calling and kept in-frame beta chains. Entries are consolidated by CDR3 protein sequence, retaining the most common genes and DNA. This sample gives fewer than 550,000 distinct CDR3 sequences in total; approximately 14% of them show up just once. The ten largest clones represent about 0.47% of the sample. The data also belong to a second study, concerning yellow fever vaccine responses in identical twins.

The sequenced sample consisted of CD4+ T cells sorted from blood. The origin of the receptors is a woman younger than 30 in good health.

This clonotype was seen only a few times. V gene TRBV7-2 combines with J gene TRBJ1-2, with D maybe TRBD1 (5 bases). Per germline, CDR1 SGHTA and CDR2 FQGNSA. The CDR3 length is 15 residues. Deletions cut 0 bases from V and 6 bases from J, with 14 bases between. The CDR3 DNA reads TGTGCCAGCAGCTTAGCGGTGGGGACCGGAGATGGCTACACCTTC. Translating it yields CASSLAVGTGDGYTF.

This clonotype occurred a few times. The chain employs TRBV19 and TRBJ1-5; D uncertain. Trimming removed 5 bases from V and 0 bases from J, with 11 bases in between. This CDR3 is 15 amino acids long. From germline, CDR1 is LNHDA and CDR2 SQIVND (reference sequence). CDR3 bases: TGTGCCAGTAGTCCCCAGGCGATTAGCAATCAGCCCCAGCATTTT. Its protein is CASSPQAISNQPQHF.

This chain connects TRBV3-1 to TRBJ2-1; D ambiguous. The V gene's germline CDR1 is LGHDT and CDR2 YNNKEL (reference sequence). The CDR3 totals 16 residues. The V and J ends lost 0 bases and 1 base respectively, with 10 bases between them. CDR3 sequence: CASSQDILVSYNEQFF. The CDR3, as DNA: TGTGCCAGCAGCCAAGATATCCTAGTGTCCTACAATGAGCAGTTCTTC.

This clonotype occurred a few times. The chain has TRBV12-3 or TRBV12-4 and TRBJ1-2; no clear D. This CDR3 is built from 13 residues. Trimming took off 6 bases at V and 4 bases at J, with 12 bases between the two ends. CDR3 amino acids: CASRGRAPYGYTF. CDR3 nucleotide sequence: TGTGCCAGCAGGGGCCGAGCCCCCTATGGCTACACCTTC.

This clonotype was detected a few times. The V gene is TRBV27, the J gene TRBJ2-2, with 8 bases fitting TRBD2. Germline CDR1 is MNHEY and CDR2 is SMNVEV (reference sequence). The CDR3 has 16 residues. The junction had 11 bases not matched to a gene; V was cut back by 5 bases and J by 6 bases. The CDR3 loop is CASSALRGRRAGELFF. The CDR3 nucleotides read TGTGCCAGCAGTGCCCTCCGCGGGAGGAGGGCCGGGGAGCTGTTTTTT.

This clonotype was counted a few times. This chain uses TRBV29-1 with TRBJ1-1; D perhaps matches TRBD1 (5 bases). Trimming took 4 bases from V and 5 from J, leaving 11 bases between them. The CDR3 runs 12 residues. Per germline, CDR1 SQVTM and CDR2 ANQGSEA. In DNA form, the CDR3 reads TGCAGCGTTGCGGGGGGGAGGACTGAAGCTTTCTTT. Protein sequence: CSVAGGRTEAFF.

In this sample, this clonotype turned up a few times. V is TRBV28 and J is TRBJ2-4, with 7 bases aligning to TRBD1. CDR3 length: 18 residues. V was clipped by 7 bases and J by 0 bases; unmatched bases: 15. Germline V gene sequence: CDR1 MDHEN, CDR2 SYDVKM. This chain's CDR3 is CASTSGTVNFLAKNIQYF. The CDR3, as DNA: TGTGCCAGCACCTCGGGGACAGTAAATTTCTTAGCCAAAAACATTCAGTACTTC.

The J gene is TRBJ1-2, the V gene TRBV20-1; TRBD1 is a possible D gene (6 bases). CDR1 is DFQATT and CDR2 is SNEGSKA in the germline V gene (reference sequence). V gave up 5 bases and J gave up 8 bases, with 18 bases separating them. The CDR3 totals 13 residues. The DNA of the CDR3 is TGCAGTGCTCCTGACAGGCCCGCGGGGGGCTACACCTTC. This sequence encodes CSAPDRPAGGYTF.

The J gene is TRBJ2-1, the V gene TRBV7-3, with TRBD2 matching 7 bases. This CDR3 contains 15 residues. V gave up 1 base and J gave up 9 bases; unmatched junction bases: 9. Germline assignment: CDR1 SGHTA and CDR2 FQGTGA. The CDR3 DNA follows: TGTGCCAGCAGCTTAAAACCTGGCGGGAGTGGTGAGCAGTTCTTC. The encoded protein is CASSLKPGGSGEQFF.

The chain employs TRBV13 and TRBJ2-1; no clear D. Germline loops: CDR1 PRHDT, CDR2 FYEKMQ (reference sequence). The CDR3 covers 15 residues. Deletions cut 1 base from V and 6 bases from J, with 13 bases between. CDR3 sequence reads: CASSLVGRPSNEQFF. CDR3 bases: TGTGCCAGCAGCTTAGTCGGGCGACCTAGCAATGAGCAGTTCTTC. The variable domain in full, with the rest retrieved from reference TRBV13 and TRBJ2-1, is AAGVIQSPRHLIKEKRETATLKCYPIPRHDTVYWYQQGPGQDPQFLISFYEKMQSDKGSIPDRFSAQQFSDYHSELNMSSLELGDSALYFCASSLVGRPSNEQFFGPGTRLTVL.

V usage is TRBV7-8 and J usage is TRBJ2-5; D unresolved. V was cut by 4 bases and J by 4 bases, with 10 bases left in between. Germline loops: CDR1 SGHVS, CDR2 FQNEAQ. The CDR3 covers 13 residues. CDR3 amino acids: CASSSSPRETQYF. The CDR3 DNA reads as TGTGCCAGCAGCTCCAGTCCACGAGAGACCCAGTACTTC.

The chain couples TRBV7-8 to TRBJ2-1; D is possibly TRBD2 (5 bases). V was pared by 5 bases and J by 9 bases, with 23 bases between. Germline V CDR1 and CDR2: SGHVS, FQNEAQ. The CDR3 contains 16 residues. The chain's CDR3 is CASSLGLWRAGPEQFF. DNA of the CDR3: TGTGCCAGCAGCCTTGGACTGTGGCGGGCCGGACCTGAGCAGTTCTTC.

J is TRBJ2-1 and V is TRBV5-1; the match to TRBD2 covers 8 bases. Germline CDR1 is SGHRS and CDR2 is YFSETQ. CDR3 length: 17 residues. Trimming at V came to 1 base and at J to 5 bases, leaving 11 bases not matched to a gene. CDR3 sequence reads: CASSLLGGRRGNNEQFF. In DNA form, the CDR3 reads TGCGCCAGCAGCTTGCTTGGCGGGAGGCGGGGCAACAATGAGCAGTTCTTC.

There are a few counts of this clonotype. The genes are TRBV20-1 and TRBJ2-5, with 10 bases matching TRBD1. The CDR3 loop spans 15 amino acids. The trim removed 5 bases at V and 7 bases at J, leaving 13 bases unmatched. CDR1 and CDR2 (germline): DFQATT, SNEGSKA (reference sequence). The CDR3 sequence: CSASSSGTGVVTQYF. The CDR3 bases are TGCAGTGCTTCTTCGTCCGGGACAGGGGTGGTGACCCAGTACTTC.

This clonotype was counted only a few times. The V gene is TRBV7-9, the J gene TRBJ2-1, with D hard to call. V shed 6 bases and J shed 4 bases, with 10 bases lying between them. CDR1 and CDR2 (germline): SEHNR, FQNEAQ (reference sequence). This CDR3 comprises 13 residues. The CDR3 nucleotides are TGTGCCAGCAGGTTTACCCTTTACAATGAGCAGTTCTTC. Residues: CASRFTLYNEQFF.

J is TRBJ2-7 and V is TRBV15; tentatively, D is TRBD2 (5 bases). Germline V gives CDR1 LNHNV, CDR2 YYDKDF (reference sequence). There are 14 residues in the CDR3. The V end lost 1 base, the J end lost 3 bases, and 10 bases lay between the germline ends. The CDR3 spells CATSRGTLYYEQYF. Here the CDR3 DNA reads TGTGCCACCAGCAGAGGGACTTTATACTACGAGCAGTACTTC.

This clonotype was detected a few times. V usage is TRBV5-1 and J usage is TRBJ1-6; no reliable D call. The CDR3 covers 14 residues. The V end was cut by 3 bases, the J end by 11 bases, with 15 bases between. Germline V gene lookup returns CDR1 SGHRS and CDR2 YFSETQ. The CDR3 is CASSWGIRGAPLHF. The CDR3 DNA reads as TGCGCCAGCAGCTGGGGTATCCGTGGGGCACCCCTCCACTTT. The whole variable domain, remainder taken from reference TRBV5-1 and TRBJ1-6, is KAGVTQTPRYLIKTRGQQVTLSCSPISGHRSVSWYQQTPGQGLQFLFEYFSETQRNKGNFPGRFSGRQFSNSRSEMNVSTLELGDSALYLCASSWGIRGAPLHFGNGTRLTVT.

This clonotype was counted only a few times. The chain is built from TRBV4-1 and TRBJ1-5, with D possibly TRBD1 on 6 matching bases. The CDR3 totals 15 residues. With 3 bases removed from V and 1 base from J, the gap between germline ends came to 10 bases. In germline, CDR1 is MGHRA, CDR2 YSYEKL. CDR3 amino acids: CASSQTGLSNQPQHF. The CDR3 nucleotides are TGCGCCAGCAGCCAGACAGGATTGAGCAATCAGCCCCAGCATTTT.

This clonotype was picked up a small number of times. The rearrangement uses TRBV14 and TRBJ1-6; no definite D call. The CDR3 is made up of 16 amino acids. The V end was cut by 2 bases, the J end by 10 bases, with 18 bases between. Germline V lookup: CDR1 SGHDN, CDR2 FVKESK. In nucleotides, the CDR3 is TGTGCCAGCAGCCAAAACGCTGCCGCTTGGGGATCACCCCTCCACTTT. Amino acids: CASSQNAAAWGSPLHF.

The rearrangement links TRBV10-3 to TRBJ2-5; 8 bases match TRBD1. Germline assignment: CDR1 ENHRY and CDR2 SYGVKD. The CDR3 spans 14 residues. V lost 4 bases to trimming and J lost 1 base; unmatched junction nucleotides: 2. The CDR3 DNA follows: TGTGCCATCAGTGGGACAGGGACCCAAGAGACCCAGTACTTC. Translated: CAISGTGTQETQYF.

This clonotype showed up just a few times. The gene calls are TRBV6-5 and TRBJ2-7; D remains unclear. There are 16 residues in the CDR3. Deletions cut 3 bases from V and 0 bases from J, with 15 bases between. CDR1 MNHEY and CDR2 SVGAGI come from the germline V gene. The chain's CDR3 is CASSYGAQPYSYEQYV. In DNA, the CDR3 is TGTGCCAGCAGTTATGGTGCACAGCCCTACTCCTACGAGCAGTACGTC.

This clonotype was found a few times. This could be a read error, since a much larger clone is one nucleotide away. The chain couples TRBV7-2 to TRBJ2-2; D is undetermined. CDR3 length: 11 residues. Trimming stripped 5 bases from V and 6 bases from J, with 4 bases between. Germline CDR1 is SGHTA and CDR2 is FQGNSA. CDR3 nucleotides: TGTGCCAGCAGCAAAGCCGGGGAGCTGTTTTTT. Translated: CASSKAGELFF. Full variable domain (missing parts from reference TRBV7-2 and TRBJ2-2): GAGVSQSPSNKVTEKGKDVELRCDPISGHTALYWYRQSLGQGLEFLIYFQGNSAPDKSGLPSDRFSAERTGGSVSTLTIQRTQQEDSAVYLCASSKAGELFFGEGSRLTVL.

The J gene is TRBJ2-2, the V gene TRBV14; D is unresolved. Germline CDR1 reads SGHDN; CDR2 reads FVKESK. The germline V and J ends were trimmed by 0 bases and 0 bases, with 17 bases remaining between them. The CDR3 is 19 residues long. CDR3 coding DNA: TGTGCCAGCAGCCAAGAATGGCAGCCGTTCTCCGCGAACACCGGGGAGCTGTTTTTT. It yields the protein CASSQEWQPFSANTGELFF.

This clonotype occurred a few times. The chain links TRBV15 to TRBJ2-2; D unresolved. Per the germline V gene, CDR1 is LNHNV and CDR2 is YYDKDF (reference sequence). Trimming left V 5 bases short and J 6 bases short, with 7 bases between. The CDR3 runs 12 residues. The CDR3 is CATSPRAGELFF. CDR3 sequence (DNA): TGTGCCACCAGCCCCCGGGCCGGGGAGCTGTTTTTT.